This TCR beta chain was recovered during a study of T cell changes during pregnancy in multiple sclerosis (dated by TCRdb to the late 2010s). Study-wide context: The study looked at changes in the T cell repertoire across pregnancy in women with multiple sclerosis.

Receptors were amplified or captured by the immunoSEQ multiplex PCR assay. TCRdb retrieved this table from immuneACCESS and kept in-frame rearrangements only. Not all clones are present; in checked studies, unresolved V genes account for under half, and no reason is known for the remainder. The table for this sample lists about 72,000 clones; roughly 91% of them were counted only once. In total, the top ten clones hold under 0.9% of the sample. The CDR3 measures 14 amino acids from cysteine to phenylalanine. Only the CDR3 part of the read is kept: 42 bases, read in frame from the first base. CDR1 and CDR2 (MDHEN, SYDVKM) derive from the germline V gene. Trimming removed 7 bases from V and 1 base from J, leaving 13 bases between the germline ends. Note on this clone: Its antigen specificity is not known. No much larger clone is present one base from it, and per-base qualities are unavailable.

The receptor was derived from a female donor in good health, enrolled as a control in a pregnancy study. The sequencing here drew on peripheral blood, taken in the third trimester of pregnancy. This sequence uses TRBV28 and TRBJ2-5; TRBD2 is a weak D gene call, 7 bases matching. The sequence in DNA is TGTGCCAGCAAGGGGGGAGGGTCCCAAGAGACCCAGTACTTC. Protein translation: CASKGGGSQETQYF.